This T cell receptor beta chain was found in a study of blood T cell repertoires in COVID-19. About the research overall: Spain, Italy and the United States supplied samples that represented acute and convalescent COVID-19. From T cells, B-cell-depleted T cells, or PBMCs came the material, which was cDNA or gDNA.

The CDR3 loop spans 17 amino acids. CDR1 and CDR2 from the germline V gene are SGHAT and FQNNGV. Losses at the gene ends were 5 bases for V and 6 bases for J; bases not matched to a gene: 15. Source study methods: By means of reference gene primer amplification, nucleated cell counts were estimated. The method was immunoSEQ multiplex PCR; TCRdb's version includes in-frame clones alone and lacks a portion of them. The V and J calls and clone size come from that table; D and trimming were worked out from the DNA. The sample consists of approximately 230,000 clones, about 91% of them appearing once. Patients from Seattle were sampled longitudinally, starting during active infection.

The TCR was taken from a woman in her twenties or thirties with COVID-19, enrolled during active disease. The sequencing input was peripheral blood. The V call is TRBV11-2, the J call TRBJ1-2; 10 nucleotides align to TRBD1. This CDR3 reads CASSLGGLGTGEDGYTF. The CDR3 DNA follows: TGTGCCAGCAGCCTAGGGGGTCTCGGGACAGGGGAGGATGGCTACACCTTC. Full variable domain (remainder filled in from reference TRBV11-2 and TRBJ1-2): EAGVAQSPRYKIIEKRQSVAFWCNPISGHATLYWYQQILGQGPKLLIQFQNNGVVDDSQLPKDRFSAERLKGVDSTLKIQPAKLEDSAVYLCASSLGGLGTGEDGYTFGSGTRLTVV.